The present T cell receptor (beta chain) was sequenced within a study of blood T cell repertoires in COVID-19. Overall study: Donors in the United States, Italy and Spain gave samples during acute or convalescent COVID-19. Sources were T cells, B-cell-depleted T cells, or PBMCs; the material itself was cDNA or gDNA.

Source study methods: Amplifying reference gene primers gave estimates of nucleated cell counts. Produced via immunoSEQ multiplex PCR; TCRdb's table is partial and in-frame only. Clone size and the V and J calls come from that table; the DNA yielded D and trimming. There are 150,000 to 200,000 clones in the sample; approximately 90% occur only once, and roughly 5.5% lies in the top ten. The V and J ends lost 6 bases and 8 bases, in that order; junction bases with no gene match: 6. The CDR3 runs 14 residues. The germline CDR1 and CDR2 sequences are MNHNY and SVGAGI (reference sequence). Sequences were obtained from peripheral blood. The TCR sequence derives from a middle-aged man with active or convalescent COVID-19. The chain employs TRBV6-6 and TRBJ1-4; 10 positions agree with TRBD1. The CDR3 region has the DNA TGTGCCAGCAGGAGGGACAGGGGAAGAGAAAAACTGTTTTTT. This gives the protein CASRRDRGREKLFF.